A selection of T cell receptor beta chains follows, all from one sample in a study of blood T cell repertoires in COVID-19. Sequenced by immunoSEQ multiplex PCR; TCRdb stores in-frame clones only, minus some. This sample has some 190,000 clones, with 88% found just once. Sample: peripheral blood. The receptor set was obtained from a man between 18 and 35 years old with active or convalescent COVID-19. Both conserved end residues are part of each CDR3. The D gene is left open where the match is weak. Some rows mark clone size as missing; the rest say once, few, many or name a class of expanded clone.

v_call	d_call	j_call	clone_size	cdr3_aa	cdr3_nt
TRBV7-2	NA	TRBJ1-1	NA	CASSSVFEAFF	TGTGCCAGCAGCTCGGTCTTTGAAGCTTTCTTT
TRBV27	TRBD2	TRBJ2-1	NA	CASSPLAGHDNEQFF	TGTGCCAGCAGTCCCTTAGCGGGACATGACAATGAGCAGTTCTTC
TRBV4-2	NA	TRBJ1-3	NA	CASSQDAYSGNTIYF	TGTGCCAGCAGCCAAGATGCCTACTCTGGAAACACCATATATTTT
TRBV10-3	NA	TRBJ2-5	NA	CAIGGAAQETQYF	TGTGCCATCGGGGGGGCAGCTCAAGAGACCCAGTACTTC
TRBV29-1	NA	TRBJ1-2	NA	CSVEGQDRQGYTF	TGCAGCGTTGAAGGACAGGACCGACAGGGCTACACCTTC
TRBV14	TRBD1	TRBJ2-7	NA	CASSQLRDRVLVEQYF	TGTGCCAGCAGCCAACTGAGGGACAGGGTACTTGTGGAGCAGTACTTC
TRBV2	TRBD2	TRBJ2-2	NA	CASDTSGFTGELFF	TGTGCCAGTGACACTAGCGGATTTACCGGGGAGCTGTTTTTT
TRBV6-1	TRBD1	TRBJ2-7	few	CASRELKTGGDSTYEQYF	TGTGCCAGCAGAGAACTTAAGACAGGGGGCGATTCAACCTACGAGCAGTACTTC
TRBV15	NA	TRBJ2-1	NA	CATSIRDNNEQFF	TGTGCCACCAGCATCCGGGACAACAATGAGCAGTTCTTC
TRBV25-1	NA	TRBJ1-1	NA	CASSAGKVWSTEAFF	TGTGCCAGCAGCGCCGGGAAGGTTTGGTCCACTGAAGCTTTCTTT
TRBV7-6	NA	TRBJ1-1	once	CASSLARGANLGSEAFF	TGTGCCAGCAGCTTAGCACGCGGGGCGAACTTAGGGTCTGAAGCTTTCTTT
TRBV11-2	NA	TRBJ1-3	NA	CASSRGVSGNTIYF	TGTGCCAGCAGCCGCGGAGTCTCTGGAAACACCATATATTTT
TRBV4-2	TRBD1	TRBJ1-5	NA	CASSQEGQGRNQPQHF	TGTGCCAGCAGCCAAGAAGGACAGGGTCGGAATCAGCCCCAGCATTTT
TRBV7-6	TRBD2	TRBJ2-2	NA	CASSLVGRGAGELFF	TGTGCCAGCAGCTTAGTCGGGAGGGGAGCCGGGGAGCTGTTTTTT
TRBV19	TRBD2	TRBJ2-7	NA	CASSISSAGVYEQYF	TGTGCCAGTAGTATATCGTCAGCGGGAGTCTACGAGCAGTACTTC
TRBV6-5	NA	TRBJ1-1	NA	CASTKDNPGTEAFF	TGTGCCAGCACCAAGGACAACCCTGGCACTGAAGCTTTCTTT
TRBV4-3	NA	TRBJ2-3	NA	CASSQDRGGPTDTQYF	TGCGCCAGCAGCCAAGATCGTGGCGGGCCCACAGATACGCAGTATTTT
TRBV5-1	TRBD2	TRBJ2-1	NA	CASSIWTSGRAPNINEQFF	TGCGCCAGCAGCATATGGACTAGCGGGAGGGCCCCCAATATCAATGAGCAGTTCTTC
TRBV5-1	TRBD1	TRBJ1-6	NA	CASSLRDRVDSPLHF	TGCGCCAGCAGCTTGCGGGACAGGGTTGATTCACCCCTCCACTTT
TRBV6-5	TRBD2	TRBJ2-7	NA	CASQGSGRAHEQYF	TGTGCCAGCCAGGGGAGCGGGAGGGCCCACGAGCAGTACTTC
TRBV28	NA	TRBJ1-3	NA	CASSLSPFLYSGNTIYF	TGTGCCAGCAGTTTATCGCCCTTCCTATACTCTGGAAACACCATATATTTT
TRBV7-3	TRBD2	TRBJ2-1	NA	CASSLTSGLAGHNEQFF	TGTGCCAGCAGCTTAACGTCTGGGCTAGCGGGGCACAATGAGCAGTTCTTC
TRBV28	TRBD1	TRBJ2-7	NA	CASSSPRDRGNEQYF	TGTGCCAGCAGTTCCCCCCGGGACAGGGGAAACGAGCAGTACTTC
TRBV5-1	NA	TRBJ1-1	NA	CASSLAAQGVTEAFF	TGCGCCAGCAGCTTGGCTGCACAGGGTGTCACTGAAGCTTTCTTT
TRBV2	TRBD2	TRBJ2-7	NA	CASIRTRESYEQYF	TGTGCCAGCATAAGGACTAGAGAGTCCTACGAGCAGTACTTC
TRBV7-9	NA	TRBJ2-6	NA	CASSLASAGANVLTF	TGTGCCAGCAGCTTAGCTAGCGCTGGGGCCAACGTCCTGACTTTC
TRBV27	NA	TRBJ2-5	NA	CATANRYQARETQYF	TGTGCCACCGCGAACAGATACCAGGCAAGGGAGACCCAGTACTTC
TRBV5-4	NA	TRBJ2-5	NA	CASSLGRRETQYF	TGTGCCAGCAGCTTGGGGAGGAGGGAGACCCAGTACTTC
TRBV14	TRBD1	TRBJ2-7	NA	CASSENSGTGGEQYF	TGTGCCAGCAGCGAAAACTCCGGGACAGGGGGCGAGCAGTACTTC
TRBV6-1	NA	TRBJ2-7	NA	CASSEGWQSYEQYF	TGTGCCAGCAGTGAAGGTTGGCAGTCCTACGAGCAGTACTTC
TRBV19	NA	TRBJ1-5	NA	CASSLGGDYQPQHF	TGTGCCAGTAGCCTGGGAGGGGATTATCAGCCCCAGCATTTT
TRBV30	NA	TRBJ1-2	NA	CAWSEQGPSRYTF	TGTGCCTGGAGTGAGCAGGGCCCGTCCCGCTACACCTTC